The 21 T cell receptor beta chains reported below all come from one sample, sequenced in a study of blood T cell repertoires in COVID-19. Measured with immunoSEQ multiplex PCR; TCRdb has only the in-frame clones, and not every one. This sample has 300,000 to 350,000 clones, with 88% found just once. Sequenced: peripheral blood. Receptors were obtained from a woman between 65 and 79 years old with COVID-19, enrolled during active disease.

The J gene is TRBJ1-1, the V gene TRBV19; 12 positions match TRBD1. CDR3 size: 15 residues. Germline CDR1 is LNHDA and CDR2 is SQIVND (reference sequence). With 8 bases clipped from V and 0 bases from J, the junction kept 4 bases outside the gene matches. Here the CDR3 DNA reads TGTGCCAGTGGGACAGGGGGCATCATGAACACTGAAGCTTTCTTT. This encodes CASGTGGIMNTEAFF.

The chain carries TRBV5-1 and TRBJ2-7; D is possibly TRBD2 (5 bases). This CDR3 spans 12 amino acids. Trimming removed 1 base at V and 4 bases at J, with 6 bases between. The germline gives CDR1 SGHRS, CDR2 YFSETQ. In DNA, the CDR3 is TGCGCCAGCAGCTTGCCGGGGTACGAGCAGTACTTC. Its translation is CASSLPGYEQYF.

The CDR3 spells CASSPGLAGYTGELFF. CDR3 nucleotides: TGCGCCAGCAGCCCGGGACTAGCGGGCTACACCGGGGAGCTGTTTTTT. The chain is built from TRBV5-1 and TRBJ2-2; 12 bases fit TRBD2. The J segment lost 3 bases and the V segment lost 4 bases, leaving 4 bases of the junction unmatched. Per germline, CDR1 SGHRS and CDR2 YFSETQ. CDR3 length equals 16 residues.

The rearrangement joins TRBV7-2 to TRBJ1-3; TRBD1 matches at 7 bases. The ends lost 4 bases at V and 0 bases at J; junction bases unmatched: 15. Germline CDR1 SGHTA, CDR2 FQGNSA. There are 19 residues in the CDR3. CDR3 DNA: TGTGCCAGCAGCTCCAGAGGGGACAGCTCTCCCCCCTCTGGAAACACCATATATTTT. This sequence encodes CASSSRGDSSPPSGNTIYF. Full variable domain (outside the CDR3, taken from reference TRBV7-2 and TRBJ1-3): GAGVSQSPSNKVTEKGKDVELRCDPISGHTALYWYRQSLGQGLEFLIYFQGNSAPDKSGLPSDRFSAERTGGSVSTLTIQRTQQEDSAVYLCASSSRGDSSPPSGNTIYFGEGSWLTVV.

The chain recombines TRBV5-1 with TRBJ1-1, with 9 positions matching TRBD1. The V gene end was trimmed by 0 bases and the J gene end by 0 bases; junction bases not matched to a gene: 3. CDR3 length equals 16 residues. The germline CDR1 and CDR2 sequences are SGHRS and YFSETQ. The CDR3, as DNA: TGCGCCAGCAGCTTGGGGACAGGGGCCATGAACACTGAAGCTTTCTTT. Encoded protein: CASSLGTGAMNTEAFF.

V gene TRBV19 combines with J gene TRBJ2-7, with 7 bases that match TRBD1. The CDR3 covers 13 residues. Per the germline V gene, CDR1 is LNHDA and CDR2 is SQIVND (reference sequence). J gave up 6 bases and V 5 bases, and 7 bases lay outside the gene matches. CDR3 nucleotides: TGTGCCAGTAGTCCTCGGCCAGGGGGCGAGCAGTACTTC. Residues: CASSPRPGGEQYF.

V usage is TRBV24-1 and J usage is TRBJ1-2; D call uncertain. Germline V lookup: CDR1 KGHDR, CDR2 SFDVKD. Trimming removed 2 bases from V and 7 bases from J, with 13 bases in between. This CDR3 is 14 amino acids long. The CDR3 DNA follows: TGTGCCACCAGTGATTCATGGGCCTTTGGTGGCTACACCTTC. This encodes CATSDSWAFGGYTF.

This clone was observed a single time. V usage is TRBV5-1 and J usage is TRBJ2-5; the match to TRBD1 covers 8 bases. The CDR3 extends over 14 amino acids. Trimming removed 7 bases from V and 2 bases from J; junction bases left unmatched: 7. In germline, CDR1 is SGHRS, CDR2 YFSETQ. This CDR3 reads CASFRDRSQETQYF. The CDR3 region has the DNA TGCGCCAGCTTCCGGGACAGGTCTCAAGAGACCCAGTACTTC.

This chain connects TRBV21-1 to TRBJ1-2. TRBV21-1 is listed as a pseudogene. This CDR3 contains 11 residues. This CDR3 is CASSKRSPYTF. The CDR3 DNA is TGTGCCAGCAGCAAGAGGAGCCCCTACACCTTC.

This rearrangement joins TRBV6-5 to TRBJ2-4; 11 bases are a match to TRBD2. The junction had 0 bases not matched to a gene; V was cut back by 7 bases and J by 1 base. Germline V lookup: CDR1 MNHEY, CDR2 SVGAGI. The CDR3 covers 14 residues. This CDR3 is CASTSGGAKNIQYF. DNA for the CDR3: TGTGCCAGCACTAGCGGGGGGGCCAAAAACATTCAGTACTTC.

This chain links TRBV11-3 with TRBJ2-7; tentatively, D is TRBD1 (5 bases). CDR3 length: 12 residues. With 4 bases removed from V and 3 bases from J, the gap between germline ends came to 7 bases. Looked up from germline, CDR1 is SGHNT and CDR2 is YENEEA. The CDR3 nucleotides are TGTGCCAGCAGCTCGCAGGGCTACGAGCAGTACTTC. This sequence encodes CASSSQGYEQYF.

This chain connects TRBV4-3 to TRBJ2-7, with 10 nucleotides matching TRBD1. V lost 4 bases and J lost 6; bases outside the gene matches: 6. Germline values: CDR1 LGHNA, CDR2 YSLEER. The CDR3 length is 14 residues. CDR3 region: CASSPDRGQSEQYF. Written as DNA, the CDR3 is TGCGCCAGCAGCCCTGACAGGGGGCAGAGCGAGCAGTACTTC.

The chain carries TRBV7-3 and TRBJ2-5, with a possible D match to TRBD2 (5 bases). V lost 0 bases and J 6 bases, leaving 11 bases between the germline ends. The CDR3 extends over 14 amino acids. The germline V gene has CDR1 SGHTA and CDR2 FQGTGA. The chain's CDR3 is CASSLTRGRQTQYF. Here the CDR3 DNA reads TGTGCCAGCAGCTTAACACGGGGTCGACAGACCCAGTACTTC.

The chain joins TRBV27 to TRBJ1-1, with 8 bases that match TRBD1. V shed 5 bases, J shed 0 bases, and the junction held 11 bases outside the gene matches. This CDR3 is built from 17 residues. The germline V gene has CDR1 MNHEY and CDR2 SMNVEV (reference sequence). CDR3 in DNA: TGTGCCAGCAGTCAGAACGCCGGGACAGGATTGAACACTGAAGCTTTCTTT. The encoded protein is CASSQNAGTGLNTEAFF.

The chain is built from TRBV11-2 and TRBJ1-1; TRBD1 is a possible D gene (6 bases). The CDR3 consists of 19 residues. Germline V gene lookup returns CDR1 SGHAT and CDR2 FQNNGV. Trimming took off 5 bases at V and 0 bases at J, with 25 bases between the two ends. In nucleotides, the CDR3 is TGTGCCAGCAGCAGCAGGGGACGCAATCGGCTTAGTATGAACACTGAAGCTTTCTTT. This encodes CASSSRGRNRLSMNTEAFF.

On this clone itself: Other DNA sequences in this specimen translate into the identical CDR3. The chain employs TRBV24-1 and TRBJ1-5, with D hard to call. V was pared by 2 bases and J by 6 bases, with 7 bases between. This CDR3 contains 13 residues. CDR1 and CDR2 from the germline V gene are KGHDR and SFDVKD. CDR3 in DNA: TGTGCCACCAGTGATTCTCGAGGTCAGCCCCAGCATTTT. Residues: CATSDSRGQPQHF.

This sequence joins TRBV9 and TRBJ2-1; 7 bases match TRBD1. The CDR3 runs 17 residues. Per germline, CDR1 SGDLS and CDR2 YYNGEE. V lost 4 bases to trimming and J lost 0 bases; unmatched junction nucleotides: 10. The CDR3: CASSKTGQPFSYNEQFF. DNA for the CDR3: TGTGCCAGCAGCAAAACGGGACAGCCTTTCTCCTACAATGAGCAGTTCTTC.

The rearrangement links TRBV7-9 to TRBJ2-2, with 9 bases lining up with TRBD2. V lost 5 bases and J lost 5; bases outside the gene matches: 9. Germline CDR1 and CDR2: SEHNR and FQNEAQ (reference sequence). The CDR3 consists of 16 residues. The CDR3 sequence: CASSPRELAGTGELFF. The DNA for the CDR3 is TGTGCCAGCAGCCCACGTGAGCTAGCGGGAACCGGGGAGCTGTTTTTT.

The V call is TRBV24-1, the J call TRBJ2-1; 8 bases fit TRBD2. The CDR3 consists of 16 residues. Losses at the gene ends were 4 bases for V and 4 bases for J; bases not matched to a gene: 8. Germline V gene sequence: CDR1 KGHDR, CDR2 SFDVKD. The CDR3, as DNA: TGTGCCACCAGTGACCAGGGAGCGGGGGTATACAATGAGCAGTTCTTC. Translation: CATSDQGAGVYNEQFF.

This clone was seen only once. Here the CDR3 reads CASSVAGRGSEQFF. DNA of the CDR3: TGTGCCAGCAGCGTAGCGGGGCGGGGAAGTGAGCAGTTCTTC. The rearrangement links TRBV9 to TRBJ2-1; D may be TRBD2 (6 bases). Germline V CDR1 and CDR2: SGDLS, YYNGEE. V lost 0 bases and J lost 9, with 13 bases in between. CDR3 size: 14 residues. Filled out from reference TRBV9 and TRBJ2-1, the complete variable domain reads DSGVTQTPKHLITATGQRVTLRCSPRSGDLSVYWYQQSLDQGLQFLIQYYNGEERAKGNILERFSAQQFPDLHSELNLSSLELGDSALYFCASSVAGRGSEQFFGPGTRLTVL.

The rearrangement links TRBV23-1 to TRBJ1-1, with 7 positions matching TRBD1. TRBV23-1 is designated an ORF whose function remains uncertain. V lost 0 bases and J lost 5; bases outside the gene matches: 3. This CDR3 has 14 amino acids. The CDR3 reads CASSQSSRGTEAFF. CDR3 nucleotides: TGCGCCAGCAGTCAATCGAGCAGGGGGACTGAAGCTTTCTTT.